This record concerns one TCR beta chain sequence. Its antigen remains unidentified. No quality values exist for individual bases; no much larger clone is one base distant. TCRbeta CDR3 regions were amplified from genomic DNA by means of the immunoSEQ Assay, a bias-controlled multiplex PCR. In the source study's methods: The number of nucleated cells in each sample was estimated by amplification of reference gene primers within the assay. To quantify the absolute abundance of each unique TCRbeta CDR3 rearrangement, sequence reads were collapsed and filtered. For each sample, productive Simpson clonality was calculated as the square root of Simpson's diversity index over productive rearrangements. TCRdb carries this immuneACCESS record with in-frame sequences only. Its versions omit some clonotypes, under half of them owing to an unresolved V gene in the studies checked, with the rest unexplained. V and J calls and clone size are as listed in that table; D and trimming were resolved from the DNA. This sample is represented by roughly 150,000 clones; about 80% of them were singletons. Of the sample, around 9.9% is held by the ten largest clones.

Between the V and J ends, shortened by 7 bases and 0 bases respectively, the junction contains 11 bases. The germline V gene yields SGDLS for CDR1 and YYNGEE for CDR2. From its cysteine to its phenylalanine, the CDR3 spans 14 amino acids. This entry keeps only the CDR3 DNA: 42 bases, framed from base 1. This sample stems from a study of blood T cell repertoires in COVID-19 (dated by TCRdb to between 2020 and 2021). For the study in its entirety: Samples from collaborators originated in the United States, Italy and Spain and spanned both the acute and convalescent phases of COVID-19. Deeply sampled blood TCRbeta repertoires from subjects exposed to, actively infected with, or recovered from COVID-19 were included in the dataset. Nearly every sample came with metadata listing a de-identified subject ID, COVID-19 status, age in years and sex. Where available, HLA class I and class II types were obtained from metadata supplied by the sample provider rather than from assay-based typing. Samples were obtained from the ongoing ImmuneRACE study (first 160 participants) and from about 1,300 subjects provided by 6 global collaborators. The repertoires were released in a freely available public database meant as a resource for research on the immune response to SARS-CoV-2. The material from the prospective study consisted of cDNA or gDNA derived from T cells, B-cell-depleted T cells, or PBMCs. Summary of the overall study and its limitations: Clinical and demographic metadata were provided uncurated, with the amount varying by source and participant.

Whole blood was collected in K2EDTA tubes by collaborating institutions according to the institutions' own protocols. Collaborator samples were shipped for TCRbeta analysis as frozen whole blood, isolated PBMCs, or DNA extracted from either sample type. Sequenced material: peripheral blood. The chain was built from TRBV9 and TRBJ1-5, and possibly TRBD1, on 6 matching bases. The source is a man in his sixties or seventies with active or convalescent COVID-19. The DNA sequence is given as TGTGCCAGCGCCAGGGGCGTTAGCAATCAGCCCCAGCATTTT. Its amino acids are CASARGVSNQPQHF.